These 2 T cell receptor beta chains were sequenced from one sample in a study of patients and donors after allogeneic stem cell transplantation. From the RT-PCR reads, TCRdb called clonotypes with MiXCR, one entry per CDR3 protein. The sample has some 880,000 distinct CDR3 sequences, about a sixth seen once. Sequences were obtained from blood, either unsorted or a sorted T cell fraction (not recorded which). The receptors here all came from a human donor who was either an allogeneic HSCT recipient or a stem cell or donor lymphocyte infusion donor (not recorded which). It is not recorded whose cells these are; they may come from a transplant donor.

The rearrangement links TRBV20-1 to TRBJ2-3; 7 nucleotides agree with TRBD2. Germline-derived CDR1 and CDR2 are DFQATT and SNEGSKA (reference sequence). The CDR3 is 15 residues long. Trimming removed 1 base from V and 4 bases from J; junction bases left unmatched: 8. CDR3 residues: CSARVTASGADTQYF. CDR3 DNA: TGCAGTGCTAGAGTTACAGCCAGCGGGGCAGATACGCAGTATTTT.

This clonotype was found a few times. The rearrangement joins TRBV19 to TRBJ1-5, with 7 nucleotides matching TRBD1. With 4 bases clipped from V and 0 bases from J, the junction kept 6 bases outside the gene matches. The CDR3 is 16 residues long. Germline CDR1 reads LNHDA; CDR2 reads SQIVND (reference sequence). DNA of the CDR3: TGTGCCAGTAGTAGGACAGGTTTCAATAGCAATCAGCCCCAGCATTTT. This sequence encodes CASSRTGFNSNQPQHF.